The sequence of this T cell receptor beta chain was determined in a study of cytomegalovirus exposure and HLA in healthy donors. About the research overall: The 120 or so validation repertoires were produced on the same platform as the 700 or so repertoires of the first cohort. This was reported in a later analysis.

The donors belonged to the roughly 110-subject validation cohort, separate from the roughly 600-subject first cohort. Concerning this clone: Its antigen is currently unknown.

Study results and caveats: First-cohort TCR clusters were later found to tend to co-occur in the 120 or so validation repertoires. It was 160 or so TCR beta chains that were listed as cytomegalovirus-associated.

Measured with immunoSEQ multiplex PCR; TCRdb has only the in-frame clones, and not every one. The sample lists more than 150,000 clones; roughly four fifths were seen once. V gave up 6 bases and J gave up 0 bases, with 11 bases separating them. The CDR3 spans 15 residues. CDR1 is MNHNS and CDR2 is SASEGT in the germline V gene. The gene calls are TRBV6-1 and TRBJ2-2, with a possible D match to TRBD1 (5 bases). The specimen was PBMCs. The sequence came from a young woman in good health and CMV-seropositive. The CDR3, as DNA: TGTGCCAGCAGCTGGGAACAGGCGAACACCGGGGAGCTGTTTTTT. This translates into CASSWEQANTGELFF.